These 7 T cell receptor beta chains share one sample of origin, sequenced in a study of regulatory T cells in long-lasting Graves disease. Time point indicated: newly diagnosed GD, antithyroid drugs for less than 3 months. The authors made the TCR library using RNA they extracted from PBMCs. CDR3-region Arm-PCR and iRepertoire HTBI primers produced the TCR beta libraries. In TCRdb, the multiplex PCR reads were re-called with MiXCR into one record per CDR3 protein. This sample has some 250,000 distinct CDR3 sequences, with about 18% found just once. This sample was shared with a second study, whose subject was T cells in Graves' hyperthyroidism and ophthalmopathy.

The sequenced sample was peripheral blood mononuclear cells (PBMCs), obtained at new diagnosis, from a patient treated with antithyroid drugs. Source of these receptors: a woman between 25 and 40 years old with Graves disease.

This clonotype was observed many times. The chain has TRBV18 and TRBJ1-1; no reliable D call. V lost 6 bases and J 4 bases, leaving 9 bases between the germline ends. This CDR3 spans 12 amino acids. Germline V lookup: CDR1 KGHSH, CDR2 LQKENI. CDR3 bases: TGTGCCAGCTCTTTGGTCGCCACTGAAGCTTTCTTT. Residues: CASSLVATEAFF.

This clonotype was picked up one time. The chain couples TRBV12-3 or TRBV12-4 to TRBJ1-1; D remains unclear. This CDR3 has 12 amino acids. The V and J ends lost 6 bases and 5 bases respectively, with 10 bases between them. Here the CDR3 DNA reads TGTGCCAGCAGACTAGATGGGACTGAAGCTTTCTTT. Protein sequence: CASRLDGTEAFF.

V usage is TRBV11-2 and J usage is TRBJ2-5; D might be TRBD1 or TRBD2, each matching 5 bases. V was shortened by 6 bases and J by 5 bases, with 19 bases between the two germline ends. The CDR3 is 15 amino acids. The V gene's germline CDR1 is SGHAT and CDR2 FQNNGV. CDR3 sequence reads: CASRHPGTNGETQYF. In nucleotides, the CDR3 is TGTGCCAGCAGACACCCCGGGACGAATGGGGAGACCCAGTACTTC.

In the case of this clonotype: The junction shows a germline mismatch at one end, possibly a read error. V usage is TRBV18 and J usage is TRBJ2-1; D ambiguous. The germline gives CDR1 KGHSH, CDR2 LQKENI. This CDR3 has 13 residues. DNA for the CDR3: TGTGCCGGCTCACCGAGCTCCTACAATGAGCAGTTCTTC. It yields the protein CAGSPSSYNEQFF.

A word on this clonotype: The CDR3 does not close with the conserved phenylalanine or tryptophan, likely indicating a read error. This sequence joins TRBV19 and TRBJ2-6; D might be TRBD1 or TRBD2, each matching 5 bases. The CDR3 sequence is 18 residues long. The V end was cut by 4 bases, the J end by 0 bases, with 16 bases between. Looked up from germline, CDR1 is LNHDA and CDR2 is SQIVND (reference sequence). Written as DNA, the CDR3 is TGTGCCAGTAGTAGAGGGACGGAGCGATACTCTGGGGCCAACGTCCTGACTTCC. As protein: CASSRGTERYSGANVLTS.

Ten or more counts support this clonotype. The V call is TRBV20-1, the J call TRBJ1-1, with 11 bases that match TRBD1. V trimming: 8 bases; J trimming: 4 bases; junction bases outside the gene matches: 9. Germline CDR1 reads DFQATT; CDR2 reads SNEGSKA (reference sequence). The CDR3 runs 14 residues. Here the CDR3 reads CSPGQGARGTEAFF. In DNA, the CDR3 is TGCAGTCCAGGACAGGGGGCTAGGGGCACTGAAGCTTTCTTT.

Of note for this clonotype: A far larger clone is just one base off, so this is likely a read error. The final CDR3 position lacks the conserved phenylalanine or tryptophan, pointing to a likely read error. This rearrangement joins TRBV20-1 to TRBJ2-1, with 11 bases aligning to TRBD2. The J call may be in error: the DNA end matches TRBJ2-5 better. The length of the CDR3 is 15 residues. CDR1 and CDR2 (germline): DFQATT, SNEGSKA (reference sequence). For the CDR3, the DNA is TGCAGTGCTAGGGGGACTAGCGGATACCAAGAGACCCAGTACATC. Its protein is CSARGTSGYQETQYI.